The 26 T cell receptor beta chains given below trace back to one sample, sequenced in a study of spatial heterogeneity in lung cancer. The time point is: sample taken at primary tumor resection. Unsorted samples of tumor, nontumor lung or frozen PBMC had their whole RNA sequenced. MiXCR, run by TCRdb on the 5' RACE reads, gives a single entry per CDR3 protein. There are more than 350 distinct CDR3 sequences in the sample; roughly two fifths occur only once, and around 70% lies in the top ten. The sequencing here drew on PBMCs, taken at surgery. The receptor source for this set is a male donor with early-stage non-small cell lung cancer.

Turning to this clonotype: Little can be read into the size of this beta chain, an off-target read in a library designed for alpha chains. V gene TRBV12-3 or TRBV12-4 combines with J gene TRBJ2-1; 9 nucleotides match TRBD1. Trimming at V came to 5 bases and at J to 2 bases, leaving 4 bases not matched to a gene. The CDR3 is 15 amino acids. CDR3 region: CASSLTGGAYNEQFF. CDR3 in DNA: TGTGCCAGCAGTCTTACAGGGGGCGCCTACAATGAGCAGTTCTTC.

The sample holds a few counts of this clonotype. Because the library targeted alpha chains, this beta chain is an off-target read whose size means little. V and J are TRBV9 and TRBJ2-1; tentative D call: TRBD2 (7 bases). The CDR3 contains 19 residues. V lost 3 bases, J lost 0 bases, and 22 bases lay in between. Germline V CDR1 and CDR2: SGDLS, YYNGEE. Here the CDR3 DNA reads TGTGCCAGCAGCGGAGGGGGGCTAGCGGATTATTTCTCCTACAATGAGCAGTTCTTC. Its protein is CASSGGGLADYFSYNEQFF. The whole variable domain, remainder taken from reference TRBV9 and TRBJ2-1, is DSGVTQTPKHLITATGQRVTLRCSPRSGDLSVYWYQQSLDQGLQFLIQYYNGEERAKGNILERFSAQQFPDLHSELNLSSLELGDSALYFCASSGGGLADYFSYNEQFFGPGTRLTVL.

To note about this clonotype: The library was built for alpha chains, so this beta chain is an off-target read and its size means little. The chain uses TRBV4-2 and TRBJ1-1, with D tentatively TRBD1 (5 bases). Germline V gene sequence: CDR1 LGHNA, CDR2 YNFKEQ. V lost 0 bases to trimming and J lost 5 bases, with 7 bases between them. CDR3 size: 13 residues. The CDR3 coding sequence is TGTGCCAGCAGCCAAGACAGGGAGACTGAAGCTTTCTTT. Its translation: CASSQDRETEAFF.

Regarding this clonotype: In a library made to pick up alpha chains, this beta chain is a stray read with a size that means little. This chain joins TRBV10-3 and TRBJ2-1; possibly TRBD1 for D (5 bases). The ends were cut back, 3 bases at V and 0 bases at J, with 9 bases in the middle. In germline, CDR1 is ENHRY, CDR2 SYGVKD. The CDR3 is 15 amino acids. The CDR3 sequence is CAISDPTVSYNEQFF. For the CDR3, the DNA is TGTGCCATCAGTGACCCGACAGTCTCCTACAATGAGCAGTTCTTC.

The sample holds a few counts of this clonotype. This beta chain is a stray sequence in a library constructed for alpha chains; its clone size is not meaningful. The chain employs TRBV20-1 and TRBJ2-3, with TRBD2 identical over 9 bases. The CDR3 is 13 residues long. Looked up from germline, CDR1 is DFQATT and CDR2 is SNEGSKA (reference sequence). V lost 6 bases and J lost 6; bases outside the gene matches: 7. CDR3: CSAGAGGWDTQYF. For the CDR3, the DNA is TGCAGTGCCGGAGCGGGGGGCTGGGATACGCAGTATTTT.

In its sample, this clonotype is large (0.1 to 1%). This beta chain turned up in a library designed for alpha chains; as an off-target read, its abundance says little. The V call is TRBV12-3 or TRBV12-4, the J call TRBJ2-6, with TRBD1 identical over 10 bases. V shed 6 bases and J 3 bases; nucleotides not matched to a gene: 2. This CDR3 region has 15 residues. The CDR3 region has the DNA TGTGCCAGCAGCGGGACAGGGGTTGGGGCCAACGTCCTGACTTTC. Translation: CASSGTGVGANVLTF.

Comment on this clonotype: With a much larger clone just one base away, this may be a read error. Here the CDR3 omits its conserved ending phenylalanine or tryptophan, so a read error is the likely source. This beta chain is an unintended read in a library built for alpha chains; its size means little. The chain combines TRBV28 with TRBJ2-5; 8 bases are a match to TRBD2. The J segment lost 2 bases and the V segment lost 0 bases, leaving 8 bases of the junction unmatched. This CDR3 is built from 17 residues. Germline CDR1 MDHEN, CDR2 SYDVKM. This CDR3 reads CASSLWTAGETQETQYL. CDR3 DNA: TGTGCCAGCAGTTTATGGACAGCGGGAGAAACTCAAGAGACCCAGTACTTA.

In the case of this clonotype: Since the library was made to target alpha chains, this beta chain is a stray read and its abundance is not meaningful. The rearrangement uses TRBV28 and TRBJ2-7; no clear D. The CDR3 covers 16 residues. Looked up from germline, CDR1 is MDHEN and CDR2 is SYDVKM. Between the trimmed V and J ends, which lost 3 bases and 2 bases, there was a span of 17 bases. This CDR3 is CASSFPTLRSTYEQYF. CDR3 in DNA: TGTGCCAGCAGTTTCCCCACTTTGCGGTCGACCTACGAGCAGTACTTC.

With respect to this clonotype: Found in a library prepared for alpha chains, this beta chain is an off-target read, and its abundance has little meaning. This sequence joins TRBV6-2 or TRBV6-3 and TRBJ2-3; no clear D. The CDR3 runs 14 residues. Germline V CDR1 and CDR2: MNHEY, SVGEGT. Trimming removed 6 bases from V and 0 bases from J, with 10 bases in between. The CDR3 DNA reads as TGTGCCAGCAGGTGGTCGATAAGCACAGATACGCAGTATTTT. Translated: CASRWSISTDTQYF.

Details on this clonotype: Since the library was made to target alpha chains, this beta chain is a stray read and its abundance is not meaningful. This rearrangement joins TRBV11-2 to TRBJ2-1; D is ambiguous. The CDR3 loop spans 16 amino acids. Trimming shortened V by 5 bases and J by 1 base, and 15 bases separated the two germline ends. Germline loops: CDR1 SGHAT, CDR2 FQNNGV. The CDR3 protein is CASSLGSRVSYNEQFF. CDR3 nucleotides: TGTGCCAGCAGCCTAGGCAGTCGGGTTTCCTACAATGAGCAGTTCTTC.

Comments on this clonotype: Because the library targeted alpha chains, this beta chain is an off-target read whose size means little. The chain joins TRBV5-4 to TRBJ2-7; 9 nucleotides align to TRBD2. The CDR3 sequence is 14 residues long. CDR1 and CDR2 (germline): SGHNT, YYREEE (reference sequence). This CDR3 reads CASSLGGSGSPTTV. DNA for the CDR3: TGTGCCAGCAGCTTGGGGGGTAGCGGGAGTCCGACTACCGTC.

Notes on this clonotype: This beta chain is a stray read from a library made for alpha chains; its abundance is not meaningful. The chain carries TRBV20-1 and TRBJ2-7; TRBD1 agrees at 9 bases. This CDR3 spans 14 amino acids. The germline CDR1 and CDR2 sequences are DFQATT and SNEGSKA (reference sequence). V gave up 1 base and J gave up 1 base; unmatched junction bases: 2. CDR3 DNA sequence: TGCAGTGCTAGAGCGGGACAGGGTTCCTACGAGCAGTACTTC. It codes for CSARAGQGSYEQYF.

As for this clonotype: This beta chain appears as a stray read in a library generated for alpha chains; its size is not informative. V and J are TRBV20-1 and TRBJ1-4, with D possibly being TRBD1 (6 bases). The ends were cut back, 6 bases at V and 8 bases at J, with 16 bases in the middle. Germline CDR1 and CDR2: DFQATT and SNEGSKA (reference sequence). The CDR3 runs to 13 residues. CDR3 nucleotide sequence: TGCAGTGCCTCCTTACAGGGTGACGAAAAACTGTTTTTT. Its protein is CSASLQGDEKLFF.

This clonotype was detected only a few times. Because the library targeted alpha chains, this beta chain is an off-target read whose size means little. This chain links TRBV4-3 with TRBJ2-5, with TRBD2 matching 7 bases. The CDR3 length is 17 residues. V shed 0 bases and J 4 bases; nucleotides not matched to a gene: 11. Germline CDR1 and CDR2: LGHNA and YSLEER. This CDR3 is CASSQDPLRGSGETQYF. The CDR3 DNA is TGCGCCAGCAGCCAAGACCCGCTGCGGGGGTCGGGAGAGACCCAGTACTTC.

A remark on this clonotype: This beta chain slipped into a library made for alpha chains as a stray read, so its size is not meaningful. The chain carries TRBV24-1 and TRBJ2-3; 13 nucleotides align to TRBD2. This CDR3 region has 16 residues. V was clipped by 4 bases and J by 5 bases; unmatched bases: 5. Germline-derived CDR1 and CDR2 are KGHDR and SFDVKD. Here the CDR3 DNA reads TGTGCCACCAGTGACGCCGGGACTAGCGGGAAAGATACGCAGTATTTT. It specifies CATSDAGTSGKDTQYF.

With respect to this clonotype: Because this beta chain is a stray read in a library intended to capture alpha chains, its abundance should not be given much weight. The chain links TRBV5-8 to TRBJ2-7; 7 nucleotides agree with TRBD1. The V gene's germline CDR1 is SGHTS and CDR2 YDEGEE. The CDR3 is 16 amino acids. V was pared by 4 bases and J by 0 bases, with 10 bases of the junction left unmatched. The CDR3 DNA follows: TGTGCCAGCAGCCCTAATACAGGGGTCCTCTCCTACGAGCAGTACGTC. Translation: CASSPNTGVLSYEQYV.

This clonotype was seen more than once but under ten times. This beta chain represents an off-target read in a library built for alpha chains; its size is of limited meaning. The V call is TRBV10-1, the J call TRBJ2-7; D is perhaps TRBD1 or TRBD2 (5 bases each). V dropped 3 bases and J dropped 3 bases, with 12 bases sitting between them. In germline, CDR1 is WNHNN, CDR2 SYGVQD (reference sequence). The CDR3 runs 14 residues. As DNA, the CDR3 is TGCGCCAGCAGTGACGGGACGGCCCGCTACGAGCAGTACTTC. Its protein product is CASSDGTARYEQYF.

Concerning this clonotype: Found in a library prepared for alpha chains, this beta chain is an off-target read, and its abundance has little meaning. The V gene is TRBV12-3 or TRBV12-4, the J gene TRBJ2-7, with TRBD1 matching over 7 bases. The ends lost 6 bases at V and 3 bases at J; junction bases unmatched: 5. CDR3 length: 13 amino acids. CDR3: CASRPRDSYEQYF. The CDR3 region has the DNA TGTGCCAGCAGGCCCCGGGACAGCTACGAGCAGTACTTC.

Concerning this clonotype: With the library built for alpha chains, this beta chain is off target and its frequency is not meaningful. The chain combines TRBV5-4 with TRBJ2-7; no firm D call. CDR1 and CDR2 from the germline V gene are SGHNT and YYREEE (reference sequence). V was clipped by 0 bases and J by 5 bases, with 15 bases between them. The CDR3 covers 15 residues. The chain's CDR3 is CASSLANRPSHEQYF. The CDR3 DNA is TGTGCCAGCAGCTTGGCCAACAGACCCAGCCACGAGCAGTACTTC.

Comments on this clonotype: Since the library was made to target alpha chains, this beta chain is a stray read and its abundance is not meaningful. The V and J genes are TRBV19 and TRBJ2-2, with TRBD2 matching 13 bases. Germline assignment: CDR1 LNHDA and CDR2 SQIVND (reference sequence). V was clipped by 10 bases and J by 0 bases; unmatched bases: 5. The CDR3 has 16 amino acids. DNA of the CDR3: TGTGCCACCACCGGACTAGCGGGGGCGAACACCGGGGAGCTGTTTTTT. Its protein is CATTGLAGANTGELFF.

This clonotype was seen more than once but under ten times. Found in a library prepared for alpha chains, this beta chain is an off-target read, and its abundance has little meaning. The genes are TRBV30 and TRBJ1-6, with D uncertain. V lost 7 bases and J 3 bases, leaving 13 bases between the germline ends. The CDR3 is 14 residues long. Germline loops: CDR1 GTSNPN, CDR2 SVGIG (reference sequence). The CDR3 loop reads CAYRTGFYNSPLHF. CDR3 DNA: TGTGCCTACCGGACGGGCTTCTATAATTCACCCCTCCACTTT.

Comments on this clonotype: Since it is a stray read in a library aimed at alpha chains, this beta chain has a size that is not meaningful. This chain connects TRBV18 to TRBJ2-5; 11 bases align to TRBD2. V shed 3 bases and J 3 bases; nucleotides not matched to a gene: 27. The CDR3 is made up of 23 amino acids. The germline gives CDR1 KGHSH, CDR2 LQKENI. CDR3 coding DNA: TGTGCCAGCTCACCCGGACAGGGAGCCCTATCTCTAGCGGGAGGTGTAGCGGAAGAGACCCAGTACTTC. It yields the protein CASSPGQGALSLAGGVAEETQYF.

Concerning this clonotype: In a library made to pick up alpha chains, this beta chain is a stray read with a size that means little. This sequence joins TRBV7-2 and TRBJ2-3; possibly TRBD1 for D (6 bases). The CDR3 runs to 15 residues. Germline V gene sequence: CDR1 SGHTA, CDR2 FQGNSA. Trimming cost V 3 bases and J 2 bases, with 12 bases left between them. DNA of the CDR3: TGTGCCAGCAGCTTGCAGGGGCCCCCCACAGATACGCAGTATTTT. Protein: CASSLQGPPTDTQYF.

This clonotype was seen a few times. This beta chain is an unintended read in a library built for alpha chains; its size means little. The chain carries TRBV6-5 and TRBJ1-1, with 7 bases lining up with TRBD1. Germline V gene data show CDR1 as MNHEY and CDR2 as SVGAGI. V trimming: 7 bases; J trimming: 4 bases; junction bases outside the gene matches: 6. The CDR3 sequence is 13 residues long. The DNA of the CDR3 is TGTGCCAGCAATTTACAGGGGAGCACTGAAGCTTTCTTT. It codes for CASNLQGSTEAFF.

This clonotype was seen a single time. Since no conserved phenylalanine or tryptophan closes the CDR3, a read error is the likely cause. Being off target in a library aimed at alpha chains, this beta chain has a size of little meaning. This chain uses TRBV7-9 with TRBJ2-3; TRBD2 might be the D (5 bases). V dropped 5 bases and J dropped 2 bases, with 5 bases sitting between them. Germline V gene sequence: CDR1 SEHNR, CDR2 FQNEAQ (reference sequence). The CDR3 is 12 amino acids. The CDR3 spells CASSGLTDTQYS. In nucleotides, the CDR3 is TGTGCCAGCAGCGGACTCACAGATACGCAGTATTCT.

About this clonotype: This beta chain turned up in a library designed for alpha chains; as an off-target read, its abundance says little. The V gene is TRBV11-2, the J gene TRBJ2-7; 13 nucleotides agree with TRBD2. Germline V CDR1 and CDR2: SGHAT, FQNNGV. J gave up 5 bases and V 4 bases, and 17 bases lay outside the gene matches. The CDR3 is 19 residues long. CDR3 bases: TGTGCCAGCAGCTCTTCCACGGGACTAGCGGGATTTAATCTCCACGAGCAGTACTTC. It yields the protein CASSSSTGLAGFNLHEQYF.